These 11 T cell receptor beta chains share one sample of origin, sequenced in a study of T cells expressing NK-cell markers. TCRdb reprocessed the 5' RACE reads and keeps a single row for each CDR3 protein, giving no DNA. This sample's table reports about 550,000 distinct CDR3 sequences. Sequences were obtained from blood T cells: a sorted CD56 or NKG2C T cell subset, CD4+ or CD8+ T cells, or bulk PBMC T cells (not recorded which). Receptor source: a man aged 18 to 30 in good health.

The chain couples TRBV24-1 to TRBJ2-1; the D gene TCRdb calls, TRBD1, cannot be checked with no DNA. Germline V gene lookup returns CDR1 KGHDR and CDR2 SFDVKD. The CDR3 extends over 16 amino acids. The chain's CDR3 is CATSAPDRVSNNEQFF.

The chain has TRBV20-1 and TRBJ2-1; no DNA is available, so the TRBD1 call from TCRdb remains unchecked. The CDR3 is 14 residues long. The germline gives CDR1 DFQATT, CDR2 SNEGSKA (reference sequence). CDR3 sequence reads: CSARDPGRFFEQFF.

The chain couples TRBV7-2 to TRBJ2-1; TCRdb lists TRBD1, though no DNA is available to test this call. Germline V gives CDR1 SGHTA, CDR2 FQGNSA. The CDR3 is 13 residues long. The CDR3 protein is CVSGTGIYNEQFF.

CDR3 sequence: CASSSGLALNTGELFF. The rearrangement uses TRBV12-3 or TRBV12-4 and TRBJ2-2; TCRdb gives TRBD2 as the D gene, but with no DNA this cannot be confirmed. This CDR3 spans 16 amino acids.

The gene calls are TRBV20-1 and TRBJ2-5. CDR1 is DFQATT and CDR2 is SNEGSKA in the germline V gene (reference sequence). The CDR3 totals 13 residues. CDR3 in amino acids: CSARGLLQETQYF.

CDR3 loop: CASSFATTQYF. The chain uses TRBV12-3 or TRBV12-4 and TRBJ2-5. The CDR3 covers 11 residues.

The CDR3 here is CASSFGRAYGYTF. The chain couples TRBV12-3 or TRBV12-4 to TRBJ1-2. There are 13 residues in the CDR3.

The chain joins TRBV15 to TRBJ2-1; TCRdb gives TRBD1 as the D gene, but with no DNA this cannot be confirmed. Germline V lookup: CDR1 LNHNV, CDR2 YYDKDF (reference sequence). There are 15 residues in the CDR3. This CDR3 is CATSRGNTGRDEQFF.

The V gene is TRBV12-3 or TRBV12-4, the J gene TRBJ2-1; TCRdb reports TRBD2, a call that lacks DNA to check it against. The length of the CDR3 is 14 residues. The CDR3 protein is CASRTLGGFGEQFF.

This chain links TRBV4-3 with TRBJ2-1; TCRdb proposes TRBD1, but this gene call is untestable without DNA. CDR1 and CDR2 (germline): LGHNA, YSLEER. The CDR3 is 15 amino acids. The CDR3 loop reads CASSRDRGSYNEQFF.

The chain couples TRBV28 to TRBJ2-2; the D call of TRBD2 rests on TCRdb alone, since no DNA is present to check it. The CDR3 is 17 amino acids. Germline-derived CDR1 and CDR2 are MDHEN and SYDVKM. The CDR3: CASSQTRPREHTGELFF.